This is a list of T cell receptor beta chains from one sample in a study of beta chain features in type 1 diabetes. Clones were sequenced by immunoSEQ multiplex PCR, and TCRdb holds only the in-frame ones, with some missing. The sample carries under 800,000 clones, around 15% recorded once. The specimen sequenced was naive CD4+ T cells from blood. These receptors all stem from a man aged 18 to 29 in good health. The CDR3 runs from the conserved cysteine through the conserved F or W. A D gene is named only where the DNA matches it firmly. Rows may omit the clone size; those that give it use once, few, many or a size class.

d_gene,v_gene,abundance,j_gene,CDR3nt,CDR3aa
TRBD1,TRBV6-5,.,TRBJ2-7,TGTGCCAGCGGCCGACCAGGGGGCAAGAGCCACGAGCAGTACTTC,CASGRPGGKSHEQYF
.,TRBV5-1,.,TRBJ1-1,TGCGCCAGCAACTCAATCCAGGGCAGTGAAGCTTTCTTT,CASNSIQGSEAFF
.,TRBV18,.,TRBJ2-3,TGTGCCAGCTCGGGGATGGGCCGCACAGATACGCAGTATTTT,CASSGMGRTDTQYF
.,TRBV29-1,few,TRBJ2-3,TGCAGCGTTGTACAGAGCACAGATACGCAGTATTTT,CSVVQSTDTQYF
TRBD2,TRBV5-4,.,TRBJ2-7,TGTGCCAGCAGCGCCGGACTAGCGGGAGGGGACGAGCAGTACTTC,CASSAGLAGGDEQYF
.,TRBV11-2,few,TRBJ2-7,TGTGCCAGCAGCTTAGGCCCAGGGACTGAATACGAGCAGTACTTC,CASSLGPGTEYEQYF
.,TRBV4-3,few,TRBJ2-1,TGCGCCAGCAGCCAAGAGATCCGAAATGAGCAGTTCTTC,CASSQEIRNEQFF
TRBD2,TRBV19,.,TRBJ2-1,TGTGCCAGTAGTATCATCGGGACTAGCGGGAGCTACAATGAGCAGTTCTTC,CASSIIGTSGSYNEQFF
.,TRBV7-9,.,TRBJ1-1,TGTGCCAGCAGCTTGGGAGGAATCGGGAACACTGAAGCTTTCTTT,CASSLGGIGNTEAFF
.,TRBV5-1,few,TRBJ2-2,TGCGCCAGCAGCTTGCTGAGGGTGAACACCGGGGAGCTGTTTTTT,CASSLLRVNTGELFF
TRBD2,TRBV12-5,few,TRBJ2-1,TGTGCTAGTGGGGCGGCGGGAGGGCCTCCCAATGAGCAGTTCTTC,CASGAAGGPPNEQFF
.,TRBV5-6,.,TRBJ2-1,TGTGCCAGCAGCCTCCGCTTAGGAGAAAGAAATGAGCAGTTCTTC,CASSLRLGERNEQFF
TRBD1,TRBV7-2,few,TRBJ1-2,TGTGCCAGCAGCCTCCAAGGGGACAGGGGTAACTATGGCTACACCTTC,CASSLQGDRGNYGYTF
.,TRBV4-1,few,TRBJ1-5,TGCGCCAGCAGCCAAGGGTTCAGGGGCGCGGGCAATCAGCCCCAGCATTTT,CASSQGFRGAGNQPQHF
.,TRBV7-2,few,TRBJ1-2,TGTGCCAGCAGCTTAGACAGGGTTTATGGCTACACCTTC,CASSLDRVYGYTF
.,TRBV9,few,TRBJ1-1,TGTGCCAGCAGCGTTACAGGAGCCAACACTGAAGCTTTCTTT,CASSVTGANTEAFF
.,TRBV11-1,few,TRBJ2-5,TGTGCCAGCAGCTTAGCGAGGCGGGACGAGACCCAGTACTTC,CASSLARRDETQYF
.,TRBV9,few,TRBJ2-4,TGTGCCAGCAGCGTAGAGTCAGGGCCTCTTCTAGCCAAAAACATTCAGTACTTC,CASSVESGPLLAKNIQYF
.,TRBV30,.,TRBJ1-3,TGTGCCTGGAGTGGGAGCAGGACTGGAAACACCATATATTTT,CAWSGSRTGNTIYF
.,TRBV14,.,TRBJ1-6,TGTGCCAGCAGCCGACGGGACGCCGAGCTTAATTCACCCCTCCACTTT,CASSRRDAELNSPLHF